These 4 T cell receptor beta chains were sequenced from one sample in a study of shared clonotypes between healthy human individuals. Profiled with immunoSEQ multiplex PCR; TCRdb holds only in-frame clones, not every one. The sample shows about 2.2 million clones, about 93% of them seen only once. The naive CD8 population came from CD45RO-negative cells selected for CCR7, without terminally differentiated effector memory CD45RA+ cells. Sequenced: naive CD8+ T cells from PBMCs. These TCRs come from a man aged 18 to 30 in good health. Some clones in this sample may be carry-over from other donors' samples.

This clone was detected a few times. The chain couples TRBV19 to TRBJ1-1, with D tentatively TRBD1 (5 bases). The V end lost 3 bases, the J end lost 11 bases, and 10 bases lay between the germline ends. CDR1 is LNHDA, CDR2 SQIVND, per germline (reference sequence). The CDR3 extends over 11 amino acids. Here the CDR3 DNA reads TGTGCCAGTAGTATGGTAGGGACGGCTTTCTTT. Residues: CASSMVGTAFF.

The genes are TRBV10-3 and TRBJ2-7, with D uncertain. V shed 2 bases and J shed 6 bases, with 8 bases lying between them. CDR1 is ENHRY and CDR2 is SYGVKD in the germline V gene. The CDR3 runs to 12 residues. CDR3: CAISEGLVEQYF. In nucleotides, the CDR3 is TGTGCCATCAGTGAGGGGTTGGTCGAGCAGTACTTC.

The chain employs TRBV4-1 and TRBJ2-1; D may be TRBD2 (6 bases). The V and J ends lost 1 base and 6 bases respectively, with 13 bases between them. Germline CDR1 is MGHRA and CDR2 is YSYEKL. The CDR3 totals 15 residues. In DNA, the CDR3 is TGCGCCAGCAGCCAAGGCCCCGGGACTCGCAATGAGCAGTTCTTC. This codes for CASSQGPGTRNEQFF.

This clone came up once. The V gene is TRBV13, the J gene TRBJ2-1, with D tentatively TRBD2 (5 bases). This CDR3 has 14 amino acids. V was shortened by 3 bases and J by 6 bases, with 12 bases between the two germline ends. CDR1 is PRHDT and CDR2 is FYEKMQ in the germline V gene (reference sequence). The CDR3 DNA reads TGTGCCAGCAGCTTTGCCGGGGATGGCAATGAGCAGTTCTTC. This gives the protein CASSFAGDGNEQFF.